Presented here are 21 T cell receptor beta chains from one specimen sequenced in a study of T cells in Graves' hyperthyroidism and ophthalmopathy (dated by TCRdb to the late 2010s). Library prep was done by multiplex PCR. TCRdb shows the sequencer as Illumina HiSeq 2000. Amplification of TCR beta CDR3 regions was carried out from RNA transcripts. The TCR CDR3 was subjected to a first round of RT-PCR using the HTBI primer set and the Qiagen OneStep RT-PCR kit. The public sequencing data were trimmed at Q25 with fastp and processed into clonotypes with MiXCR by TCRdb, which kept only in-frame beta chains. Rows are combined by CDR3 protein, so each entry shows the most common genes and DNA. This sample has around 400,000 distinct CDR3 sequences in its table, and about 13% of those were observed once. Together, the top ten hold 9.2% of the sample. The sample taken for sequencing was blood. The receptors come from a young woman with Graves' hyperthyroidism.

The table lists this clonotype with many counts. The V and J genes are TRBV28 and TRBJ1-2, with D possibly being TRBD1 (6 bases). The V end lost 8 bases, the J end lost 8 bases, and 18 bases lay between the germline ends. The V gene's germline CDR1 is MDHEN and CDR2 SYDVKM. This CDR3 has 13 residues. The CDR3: CASSGQRSAGYTF. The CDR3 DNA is TGTGCCAGCTCCGGACAGCGATCCGCAGGCTACACCTTC.

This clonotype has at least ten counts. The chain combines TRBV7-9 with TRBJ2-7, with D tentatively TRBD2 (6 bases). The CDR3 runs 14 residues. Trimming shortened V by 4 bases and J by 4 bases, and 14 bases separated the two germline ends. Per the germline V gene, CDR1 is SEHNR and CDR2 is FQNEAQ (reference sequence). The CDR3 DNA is TGTGCCAGCAGCTCCCGGACTAATCCATACGAGCAGTACTTC. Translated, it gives CASSSRTNPYEQYF.

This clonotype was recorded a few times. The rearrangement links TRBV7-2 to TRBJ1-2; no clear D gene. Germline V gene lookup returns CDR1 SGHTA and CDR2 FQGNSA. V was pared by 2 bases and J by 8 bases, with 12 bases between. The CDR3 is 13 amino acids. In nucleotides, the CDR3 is TGTACCAGCAGCTTAAACCAGGCAGGCGGCTACACCTTC. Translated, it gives CTSSLNQAGGYTF.

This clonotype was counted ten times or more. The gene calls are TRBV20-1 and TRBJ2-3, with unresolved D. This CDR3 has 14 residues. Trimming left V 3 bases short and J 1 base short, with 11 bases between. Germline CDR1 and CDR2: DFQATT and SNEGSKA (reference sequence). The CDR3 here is CSASRADRTDTQYF. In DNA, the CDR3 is TGCAGTGCTAGTCGGGCGGACCGCACAGATACGCAGTATTTT.

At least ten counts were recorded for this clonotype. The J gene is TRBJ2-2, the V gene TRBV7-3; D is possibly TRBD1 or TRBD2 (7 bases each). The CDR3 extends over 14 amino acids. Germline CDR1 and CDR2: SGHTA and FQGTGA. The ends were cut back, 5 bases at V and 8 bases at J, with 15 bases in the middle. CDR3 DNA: TGTGCCAGCAGCCCCAGGGGGGGCGCGGGGGAGCTGTTTTTT. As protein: CASSPRGGAGELFF.

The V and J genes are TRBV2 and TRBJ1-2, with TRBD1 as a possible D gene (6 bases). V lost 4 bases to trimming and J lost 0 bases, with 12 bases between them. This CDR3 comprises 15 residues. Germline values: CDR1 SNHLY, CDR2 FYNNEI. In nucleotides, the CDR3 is TGTGCCAGCAGTGGAACAGGGTTGGCTAACTATGGCTACACCTTC. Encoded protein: CASSGTGLANYGYTF.

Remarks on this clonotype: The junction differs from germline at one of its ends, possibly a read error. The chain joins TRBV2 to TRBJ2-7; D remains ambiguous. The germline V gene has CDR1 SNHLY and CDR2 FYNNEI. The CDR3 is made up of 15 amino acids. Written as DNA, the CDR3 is TGCGCCAGCAGCCCCGACCCCTTTTCAGCCTACGAGCAGTACTTC. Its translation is CASSPDPFSAYEQYF.

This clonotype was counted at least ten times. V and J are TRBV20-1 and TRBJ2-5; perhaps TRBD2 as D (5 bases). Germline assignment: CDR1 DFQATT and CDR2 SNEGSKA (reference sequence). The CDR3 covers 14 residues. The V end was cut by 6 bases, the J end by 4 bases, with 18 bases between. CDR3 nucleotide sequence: TGCAGTGCAAGTTTACCGGGATCCCGAGAGACCCAGTACTTC. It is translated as CSASLPGSRETQYF.

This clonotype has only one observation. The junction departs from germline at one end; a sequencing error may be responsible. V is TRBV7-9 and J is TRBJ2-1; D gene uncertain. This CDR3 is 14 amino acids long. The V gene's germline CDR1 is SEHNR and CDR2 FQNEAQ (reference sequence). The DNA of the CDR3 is TGTGCCGGCAGCTTAAGCGACTCCTACAATGAGCAGTTCTTC. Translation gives CAGSLSDSYNEQFF.

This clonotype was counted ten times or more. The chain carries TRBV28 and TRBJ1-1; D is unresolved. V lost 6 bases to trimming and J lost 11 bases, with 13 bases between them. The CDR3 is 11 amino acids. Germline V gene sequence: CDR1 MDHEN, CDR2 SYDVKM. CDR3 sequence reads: CASRRSSRAFF. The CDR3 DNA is TGTGCCAGCAGGCGGTCCTCTCGGGCTTTCTTT. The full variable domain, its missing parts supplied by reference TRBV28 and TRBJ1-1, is DVKVTQSSRYLVKRTGEKVFLECVQDMDHENMFWYRQDPGLGLRLIYFSYDVKMKEKGDIPEGYSVSREKKERFSLILESASTNQTSMYLCASRRSSRAFFGQGTRLTVV.

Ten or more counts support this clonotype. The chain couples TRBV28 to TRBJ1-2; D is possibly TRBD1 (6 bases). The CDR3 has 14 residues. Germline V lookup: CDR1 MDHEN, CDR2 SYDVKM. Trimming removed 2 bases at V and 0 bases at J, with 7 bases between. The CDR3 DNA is TGTGCCAGCAGTTTACAGGGGTCTAACTATGGCTACACCTTC. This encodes CASSLQGSNYGYTF.

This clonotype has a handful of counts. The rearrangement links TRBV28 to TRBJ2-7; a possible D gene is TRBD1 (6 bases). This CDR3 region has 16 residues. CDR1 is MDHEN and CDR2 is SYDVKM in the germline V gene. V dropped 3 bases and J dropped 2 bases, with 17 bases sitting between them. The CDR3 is CASSFTPGTFAYEQYF. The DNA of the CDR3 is TGTGCCAGCAGTTTCACCCCCGGGACATTCGCCTACGAGCAGTACTTC.

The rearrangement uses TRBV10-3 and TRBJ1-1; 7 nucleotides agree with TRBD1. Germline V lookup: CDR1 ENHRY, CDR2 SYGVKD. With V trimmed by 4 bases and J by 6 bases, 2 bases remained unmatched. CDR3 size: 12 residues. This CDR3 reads CAISGTGAEAFF. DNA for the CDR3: TGTGCCATCAGTGGAACAGGGGCTGAAGCTTTCTTT.

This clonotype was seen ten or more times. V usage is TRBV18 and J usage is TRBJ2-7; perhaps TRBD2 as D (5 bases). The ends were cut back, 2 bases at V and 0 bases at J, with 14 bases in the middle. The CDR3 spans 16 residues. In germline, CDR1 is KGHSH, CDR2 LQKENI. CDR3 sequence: CASSPVPGIDSYEQYF. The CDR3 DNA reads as TGTGCCAGCTCACCAGTCCCCGGGATCGACTCCTACGAGCAGTACTTC.

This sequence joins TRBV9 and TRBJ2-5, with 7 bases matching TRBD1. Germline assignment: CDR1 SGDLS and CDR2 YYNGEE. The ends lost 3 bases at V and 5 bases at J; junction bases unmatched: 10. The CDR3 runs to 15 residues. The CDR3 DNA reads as TGTGCCAGCAGCGCTAGACAGGGTGGCACGGAGACCCAGTACTTC. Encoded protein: CASSARQGGTETQYF.

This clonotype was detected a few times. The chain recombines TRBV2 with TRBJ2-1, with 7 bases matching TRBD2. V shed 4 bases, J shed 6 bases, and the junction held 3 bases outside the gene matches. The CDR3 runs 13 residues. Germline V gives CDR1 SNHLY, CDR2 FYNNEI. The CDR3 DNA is TGTGCCAGCAGTGGGACTAGTTTCAATGAGCAGTTCTTC. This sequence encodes CASSGTSFNEQFF.

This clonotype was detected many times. In DNA, the CDR3 is TGCAGTGCTAGAGGGCCCAATCAGCCCCAGCATTTT. Translating it yields CSARGPNQPQHF. The chain recombines TRBV20-1 with TRBJ1-5; no firm D call. The germline CDR1 and CDR2 sequences are DFQATT and SNEGSKA (reference sequence). The V end was cut by 1 base, the J end by 3 bases, with 4 bases between. The CDR3 is 12 residues long.

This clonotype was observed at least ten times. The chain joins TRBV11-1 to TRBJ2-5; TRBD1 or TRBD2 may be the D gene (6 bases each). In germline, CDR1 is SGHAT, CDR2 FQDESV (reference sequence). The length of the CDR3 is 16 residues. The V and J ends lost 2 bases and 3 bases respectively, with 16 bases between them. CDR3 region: CASSLIGGLNEETQYF. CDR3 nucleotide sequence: TGTGCCAGCAGCTTAATTGGGGGGCTGAATGAAGAGACCCAGTACTTC.

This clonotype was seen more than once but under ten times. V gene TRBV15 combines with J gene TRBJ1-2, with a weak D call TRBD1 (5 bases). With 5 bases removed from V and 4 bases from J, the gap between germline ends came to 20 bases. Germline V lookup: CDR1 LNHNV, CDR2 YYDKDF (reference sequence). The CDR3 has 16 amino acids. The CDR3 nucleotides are TGTGCCACCAGCCCATCATCAGGGAATCCCCTCTATGGCTACACCTTC. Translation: CATSPSSGNPLYGYTF.

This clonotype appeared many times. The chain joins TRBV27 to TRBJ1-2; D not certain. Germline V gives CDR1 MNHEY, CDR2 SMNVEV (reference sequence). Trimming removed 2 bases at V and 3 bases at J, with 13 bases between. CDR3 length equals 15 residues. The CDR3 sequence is CASSLVGSRYYGYTF. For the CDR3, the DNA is TGTGCCAGCAGTTTAGTGGGGAGCCGCTACTATGGCTACACCTTC.

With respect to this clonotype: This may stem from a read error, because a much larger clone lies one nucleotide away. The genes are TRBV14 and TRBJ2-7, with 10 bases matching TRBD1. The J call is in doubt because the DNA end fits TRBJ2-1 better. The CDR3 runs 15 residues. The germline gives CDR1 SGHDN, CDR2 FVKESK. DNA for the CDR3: TGTGCCAGCAGCCGAGGACAGGGGGGTTTCTACGAGCAGTTCTTC. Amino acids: CASSRGQGGFYEQFF.